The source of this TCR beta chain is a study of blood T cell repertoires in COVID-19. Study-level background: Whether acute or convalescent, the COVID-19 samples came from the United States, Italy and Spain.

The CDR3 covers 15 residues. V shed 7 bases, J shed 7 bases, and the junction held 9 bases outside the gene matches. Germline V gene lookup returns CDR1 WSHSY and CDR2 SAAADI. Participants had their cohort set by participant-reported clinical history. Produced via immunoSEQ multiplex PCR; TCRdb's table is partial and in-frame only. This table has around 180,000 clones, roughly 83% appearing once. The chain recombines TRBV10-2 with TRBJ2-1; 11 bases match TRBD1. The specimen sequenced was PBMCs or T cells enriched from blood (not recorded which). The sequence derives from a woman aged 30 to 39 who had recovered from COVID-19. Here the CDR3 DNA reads TGCGCCAGCAACCAGGTCGGGACAGGGGGGAATGAGCAGTTCTTC. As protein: CASNQVGTGGNEQFF.